Each of the 5 T cell receptor beta chains below was sequenced from the same sample in a study of graft-versus-host responses after intestinal transplantation. Profiling relied on immunoSEQ multiplex PCR, and the TCRdb table lists in-frame clones only, not all of them. The data hold about 25,000 clones, with roughly 88% observed a single time. The sequences come from PBMCs, collected approximately 450 days after intestinal transplant. These receptors were collected from a human patient who received an intestinal transplant, so some T cells may come from the graft donor.

The rearrangement joins TRBV2 to TRBJ2-2, with no clear D. Per the germline V gene, CDR1 is SNHLY and CDR2 is FYNNEI. The CDR3 is 14 residues long. Trimming removed 6 bases from V and 1 base from J, with 9 bases in between. The CDR3 spells CASRPPENTGELFF. The CDR3 coding sequence is TGTGCCAGCAGACCCCCAGAGAACACCGGGGAGCTGTTTTTT.

The V call is TRBV11-1, the J call TRBJ2-7, with D perhaps matching TRBD2 (6 bases). The V end was cut by 3 bases, the J end by 4 bases, with 13 bases between. CDR1 and CDR2 from the germline V gene are SGHAT and FQDESV (reference sequence). CDR3 length: 14 residues. The CDR3, as DNA: TGTGCCAGCAGCTTCAGGGCGGGATTTTACGAGCAGTACTTC. Protein product: CASSFRAGFYEQYF.

J is TRBJ2-7 and V is TRBV5-1; possible D gene TRBD2, 7 bases. The CDR3 spans 15 residues. V was cut by 0 bases and J by 5 bases, with 15 bases left in between. CDR1 and CDR2 from the germline V gene are SGHRS and YFSETQ. CDR3 sequence: CASSLEGGAGDEQYF. CDR3 bases: TGCGCCAGCAGCTTGGAAGGGGGTGCGGGGGACGAGCAGTACTTC.

This clone was detected only once. The chain links TRBV18 to TRBJ2-1; D is unclear. CDR3 length: 11 amino acids. Trimming cost V 4 bases and J 7 bases, with 5 bases left between them. CDR1 KGHSH and CDR2 LQKENI come from the germline V gene. CDR3 residues: CASSLSNEQFF. CDR3 sequence (DNA): TGTGCCAGCTCACTCTCTAATGAGCAGTTCTTC.

The CDR3 DNA is TGTGCCATCAGTGATTCCCTGACAGATACGCAGTATTTT. As protein: CAISDSLTDTQYF. J is TRBJ2-3 and V is TRBV10-3, with unresolved D. This CDR3 has 13 residues. The germline CDR1 and CDR2 sequences are ENHRY and SYGVKD. Trimming took off 3 bases at V and 3 bases at J, with 7 bases between the two ends.